Ten or more counts support the clone carrying this TCR beta chain. The antigen is undetermined. This entry comes from a study of T cell repertoires in cytomegalovirus infection. Looking at the study overall: An indication of both CMV infection and matching HLA type came from public TCR beta signatures. Findings of the study overall: Public TCR beta family frequency separated CMV-and-HLA carriers, including in an independent cohort. HLA-C-restricted CMV-specific TCR beta clonotypes were dominant in the ex vivo response.

TCRdb redid the calling of the reads with MiXCR, one entry per CDR3 protein. The table lists nearly 650,000 distinct CDR3 sequences, around 24% of them singletons. The germline V gene has CDR1 MNHNY and CDR2 SVGAGI (reference sequence). The CDR3 runs to 17 residues. The J segment lost 3 bases and the V segment lost 3 bases, leaving 10 bases of the junction unmatched. The sequenced material came from CD8+ T cells from PBMCs. The clonotype comes from a human donor in good health (CMV status not recorded). Some clones in this sample may be carry-over from other donors' samples. V gene TRBV6-6 combines with J gene TRBJ2-2; 7 bases align to TRBD1. The CDR3 nucleotides read TGTGCCAGCAGTTATCCCTACGGAGACAGGGACACCGGGGAGCTGTTTTTT. This encodes CASSYPYGDRDTGELFF.